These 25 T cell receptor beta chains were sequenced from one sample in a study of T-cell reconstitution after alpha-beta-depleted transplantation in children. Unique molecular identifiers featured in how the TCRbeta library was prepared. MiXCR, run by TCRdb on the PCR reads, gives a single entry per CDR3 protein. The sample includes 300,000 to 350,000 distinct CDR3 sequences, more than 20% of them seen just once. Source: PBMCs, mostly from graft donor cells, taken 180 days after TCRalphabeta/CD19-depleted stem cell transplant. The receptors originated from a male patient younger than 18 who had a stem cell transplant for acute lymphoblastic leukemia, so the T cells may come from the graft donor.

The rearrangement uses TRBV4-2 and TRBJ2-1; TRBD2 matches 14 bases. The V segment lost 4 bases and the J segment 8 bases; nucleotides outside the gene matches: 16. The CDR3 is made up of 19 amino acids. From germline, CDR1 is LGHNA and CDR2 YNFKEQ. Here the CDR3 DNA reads TGTGCCAGCAGCCGCCAGGGACTAGCGGGAGTTAAGGGGTCTCATGAGCAGTTCTTC. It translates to CASSRQGLAGVKGSHEQFF.

CDR3 sequence reads: CASIGGGQETQYF. CDR3 DNA: TGTGCCAGCATCGGGGGGGGCCAAGAGACCCAGTACTTC. This chain joins TRBV6-1 and TRBJ2-5; 8 bases line up with TRBD2. In germline, CDR1 is MNHNS, CDR2 SASEGT. With 7 bases clipped from V and 1 base from J, the junction kept 2 bases outside the gene matches. The CDR3 extends over 13 amino acids.

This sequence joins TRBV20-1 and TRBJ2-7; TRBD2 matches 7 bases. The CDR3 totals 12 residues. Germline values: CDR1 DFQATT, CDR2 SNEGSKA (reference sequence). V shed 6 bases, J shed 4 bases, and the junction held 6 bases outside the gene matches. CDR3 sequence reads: CSAEGRGYEQYF. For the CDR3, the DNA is TGCAGTGCCGAAGGGAGGGGATACGAGCAGTACTTC.

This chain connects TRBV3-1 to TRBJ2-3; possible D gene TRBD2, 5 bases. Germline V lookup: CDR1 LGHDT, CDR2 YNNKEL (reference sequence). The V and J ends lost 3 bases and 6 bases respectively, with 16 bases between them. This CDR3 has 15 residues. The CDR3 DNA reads TGTGCCAGCAGCCACATCAAACGGGATAGGGATACGCAGTATTTT. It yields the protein CASSHIKRDRDTQYF.

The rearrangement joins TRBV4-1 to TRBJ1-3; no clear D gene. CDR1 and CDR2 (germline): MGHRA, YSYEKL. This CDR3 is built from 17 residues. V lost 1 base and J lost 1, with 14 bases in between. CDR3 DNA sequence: TGCGCCAGCAGCCAAGTTGGCGTTAAAAAGTCTGGAAACACCATATATTTT. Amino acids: CASSQVGVKKSGNTIYF.

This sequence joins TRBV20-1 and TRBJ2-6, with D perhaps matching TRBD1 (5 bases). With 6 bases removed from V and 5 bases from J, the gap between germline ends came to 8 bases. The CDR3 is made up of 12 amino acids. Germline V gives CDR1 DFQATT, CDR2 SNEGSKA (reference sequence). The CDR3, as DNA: TGCAGTGCCAGGGTCTGGGCCAACGTCCTGACTTTC. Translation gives CSARVWANVLTF.

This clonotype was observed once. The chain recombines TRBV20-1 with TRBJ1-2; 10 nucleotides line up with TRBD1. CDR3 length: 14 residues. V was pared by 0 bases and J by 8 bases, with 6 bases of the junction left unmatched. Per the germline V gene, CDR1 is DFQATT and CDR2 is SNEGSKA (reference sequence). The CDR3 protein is CSARDPTGGRGYTF. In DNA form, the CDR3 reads TGCAGTGCTAGAGATCCGACAGGGGGCAGGGGCTACACCTTC.

Written as DNA, the CDR3 is TGCAGTGCTAGAGATATGAGGGACAAAACCAATGAGCAGTTCTTC. This gives the protein CSARDMRDKTNEQFF. The V call is TRBV20-1, the J call TRBJ2-1, with D perhaps matching TRBD1 (6 bases). Germline CDR1 reads DFQATT; CDR2 reads SNEGSKA (reference sequence). This CDR3 is built from 15 residues. Trimming shortened V by 0 bases and J by 6 bases, and 15 bases separated the two germline ends.

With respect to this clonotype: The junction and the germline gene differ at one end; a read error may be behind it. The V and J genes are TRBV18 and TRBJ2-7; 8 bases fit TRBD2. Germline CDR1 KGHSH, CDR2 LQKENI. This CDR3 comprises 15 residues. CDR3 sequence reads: CASSPKAGEGYEQHF. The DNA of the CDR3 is TGTGCCAGCTCACCTAAAGCGGGAGAGGGCTACGAGCAGCACTTC.

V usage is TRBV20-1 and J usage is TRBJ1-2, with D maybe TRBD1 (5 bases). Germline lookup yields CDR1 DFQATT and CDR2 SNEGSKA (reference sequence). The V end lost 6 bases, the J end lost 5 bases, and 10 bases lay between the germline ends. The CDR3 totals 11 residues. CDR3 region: CSARGDYGYTF. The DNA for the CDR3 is TGCAGTGCCCGAGGGGATTATGGCTACACCTTC.

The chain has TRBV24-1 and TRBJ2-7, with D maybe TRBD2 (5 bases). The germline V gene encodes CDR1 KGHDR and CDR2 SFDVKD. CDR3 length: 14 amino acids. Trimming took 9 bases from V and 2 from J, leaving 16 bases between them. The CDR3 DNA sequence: TGTGCCACCCGACTTCGGGGATGCACCTACGAGCAGTACTTC. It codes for CATRLRGCTYEQYF.

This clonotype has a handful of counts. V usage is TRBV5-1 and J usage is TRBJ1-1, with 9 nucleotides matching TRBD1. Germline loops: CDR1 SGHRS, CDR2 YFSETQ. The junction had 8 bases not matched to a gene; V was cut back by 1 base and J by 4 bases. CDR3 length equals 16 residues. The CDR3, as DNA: TGCGCCAGCAGCTTGCCGTTGGGACAGGGCTTCACTGAAGCTTTCTTT. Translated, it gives CASSLPLGQGFTEAFF.

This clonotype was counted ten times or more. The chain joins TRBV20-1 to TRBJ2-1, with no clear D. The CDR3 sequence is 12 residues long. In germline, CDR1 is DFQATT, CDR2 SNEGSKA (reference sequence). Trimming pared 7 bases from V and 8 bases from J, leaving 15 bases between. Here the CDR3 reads CSGEPNSDEQFF. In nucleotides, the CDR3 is TGCAGTGGAGAGCCGAACTCAGATGAGCAGTTCTTC.

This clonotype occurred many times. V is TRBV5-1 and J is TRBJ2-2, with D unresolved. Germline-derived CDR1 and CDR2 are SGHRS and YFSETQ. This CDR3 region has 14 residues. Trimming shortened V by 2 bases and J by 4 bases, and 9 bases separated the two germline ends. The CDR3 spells CASSFLSFTGELFF. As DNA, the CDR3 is TGCGCCAGCAGCTTCTTGAGTTTCACCGGGGAGCTGTTTTTT.

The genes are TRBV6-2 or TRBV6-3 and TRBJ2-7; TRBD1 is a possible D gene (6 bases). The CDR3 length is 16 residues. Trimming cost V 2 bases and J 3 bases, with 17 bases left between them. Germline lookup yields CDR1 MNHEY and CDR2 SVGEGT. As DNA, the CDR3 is TGTGCCAGCAGTTACGCGATCCAGGGGACCCGCTACGAGCAGTACTTC. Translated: CASSYAIQGTRYEQYF.

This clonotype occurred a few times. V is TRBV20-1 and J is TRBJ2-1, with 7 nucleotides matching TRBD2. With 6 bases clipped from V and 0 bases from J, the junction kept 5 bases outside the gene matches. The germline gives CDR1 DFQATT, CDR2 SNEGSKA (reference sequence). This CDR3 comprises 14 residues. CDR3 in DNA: TGCAGTGCGGGAGCGGGAAGCTCCTACAATGAGCAGTTCTTC. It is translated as CSAGAGSSYNEQFF.

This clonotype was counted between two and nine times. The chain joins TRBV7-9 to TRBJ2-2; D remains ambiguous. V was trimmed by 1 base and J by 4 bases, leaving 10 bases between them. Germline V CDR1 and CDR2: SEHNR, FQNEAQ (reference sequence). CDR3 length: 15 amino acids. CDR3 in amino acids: CASSLEGTRTGELFF. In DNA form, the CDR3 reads TGTGCCAGCAGCTTAGAGGGCACCCGCACCGGGGAGCTGTTTTTT. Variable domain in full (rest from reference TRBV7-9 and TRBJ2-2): DTGVSQNPRHKITKRGQNVTFRCDPISEHNRLYWYRQTLGQGPEFLTYFQNEAQLEKSRLLSDRFSAERPKGSFSTLEIQRTEQGDSAMYLCASSLEGTRTGELFFGEGSRLTVL.

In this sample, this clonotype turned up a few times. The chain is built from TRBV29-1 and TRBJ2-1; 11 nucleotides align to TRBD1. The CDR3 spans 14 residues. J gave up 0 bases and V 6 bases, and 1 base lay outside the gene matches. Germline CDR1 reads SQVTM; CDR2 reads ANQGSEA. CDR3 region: CSVGTGGSYNEQFF. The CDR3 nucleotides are TGCAGCGTGGGGACAGGGGGCTCCTACAATGAGCAGTTCTTC.

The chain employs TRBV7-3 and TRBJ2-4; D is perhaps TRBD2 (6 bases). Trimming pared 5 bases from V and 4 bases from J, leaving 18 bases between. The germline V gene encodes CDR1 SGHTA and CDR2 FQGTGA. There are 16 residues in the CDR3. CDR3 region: CASSPRPPGLKNIQYF. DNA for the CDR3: TGTGCCAGCAGCCCCCGACCACCGGGACTTAAAAACATTCAGTACTTC.

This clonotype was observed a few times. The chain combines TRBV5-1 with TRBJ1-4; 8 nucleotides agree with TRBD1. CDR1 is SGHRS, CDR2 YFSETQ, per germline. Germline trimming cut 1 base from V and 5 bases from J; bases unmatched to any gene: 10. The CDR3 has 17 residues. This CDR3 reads CASSLSRQGRQNEKLFF. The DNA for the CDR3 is TGCGCCAGCAGCTTGTCCCGACAGGGGCGTCAAAATGAAAAACTGTTTTTT.

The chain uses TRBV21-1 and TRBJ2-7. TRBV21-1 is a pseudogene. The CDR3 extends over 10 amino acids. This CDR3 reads CARQGYEQYF. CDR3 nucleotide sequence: TGTGCCAGACAGGGATACGAGCAGTACTTC.

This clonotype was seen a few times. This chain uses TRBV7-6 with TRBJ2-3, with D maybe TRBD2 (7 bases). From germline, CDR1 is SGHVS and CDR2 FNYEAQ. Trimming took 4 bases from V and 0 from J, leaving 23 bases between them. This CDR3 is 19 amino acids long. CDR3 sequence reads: CASSSQTRPAGASTDTQYF. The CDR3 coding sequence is TGTGCCAGCAGCTCTCAAACCCGACCGGCGGGGGCTAGCACAGATACGCAGTATTTT.

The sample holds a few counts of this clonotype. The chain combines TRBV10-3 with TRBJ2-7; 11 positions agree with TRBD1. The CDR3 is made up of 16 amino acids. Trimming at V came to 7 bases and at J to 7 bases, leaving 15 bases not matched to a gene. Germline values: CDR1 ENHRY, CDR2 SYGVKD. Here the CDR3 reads CAIKRQGQGVAGEQYF. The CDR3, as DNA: TGTGCCATCAAAAGACAGGGACAGGGGGTCGCTGGTGAGCAGTACTTC.

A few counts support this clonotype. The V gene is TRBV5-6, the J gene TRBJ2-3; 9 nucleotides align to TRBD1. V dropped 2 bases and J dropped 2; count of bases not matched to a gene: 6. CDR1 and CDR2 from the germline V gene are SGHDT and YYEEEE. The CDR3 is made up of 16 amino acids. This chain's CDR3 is CASSFRDRAFTDTQYF. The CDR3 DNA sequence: TGTGCCAGCAGCTTCCGGGACAGGGCTTTCACAGATACGCAGTATTTT.

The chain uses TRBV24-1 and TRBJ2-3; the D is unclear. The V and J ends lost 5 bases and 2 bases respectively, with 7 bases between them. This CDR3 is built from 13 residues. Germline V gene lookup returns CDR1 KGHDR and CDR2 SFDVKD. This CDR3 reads CATSGRLTDTQYF. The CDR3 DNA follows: TGTGCCACCAGTGGGAGACTCACAGATACGCAGTATTTT.